The next 26 T cell receptor beta chains were all read from a single sample in a study of T cells after yellow fever vaccination. Each CDR3 protein gets one entry after TCRdb re-called the 5' RACE reads with MiXCR. Found here are 450,000 to 650,000 distinct CDR3 sequences, approximately 13% of them singletons; the top ten hold about an eighth. The sequenced sample was PBMCs, obtained on the day of the yellow fever booster vaccination. These receptors were taken from a man between 25 and 39 years old who received the YFV17D yellow fever vaccine.

This chain joins TRBV11-1 and TRBJ1-1; D might be TRBD1 (6 bases). V was pared by 7 bases and J by 9 bases, with 18 bases between. CDR1 is SGHAT and CDR2 is FQDESV in the germline V gene (reference sequence). The CDR3 runs to 13 residues. CDR3 bases: TGTGCCAGCACGGTTCAGGGGCTCAACAAAGCTTTCTTT. Its protein product is CASTVQGLNKAFF.

This clonotype was recorded a few times. The chain combines TRBV7-2 with TRBJ1-6; the match to TRBD1 covers 7 bases. Looked up from germline, CDR1 is SGHTA and CDR2 is FQGNSA. Losses at the gene ends were 1 base for V and 8 bases for J; bases not matched to a gene: 11. The length of the CDR3 is 17 residues. CDR3 DNA: TGTGCCAGCAGCTTAGGAGGGGACAGAGACCTTCATTCACCCCTCCACTTT. Encoded protein: CASSLGGDRDLHSPLHF. Together with reference TRBV7-2 and TRBJ1-6, the CDR3 gives the full variable domain: GAGVSQSPSNKVTEKGKDVELRCDPISGHTALYWYRQSLGQGLEFLIYFQGNSAPDKSGLPSDRFSAERTGGSVSTLTIQRTQQEDSAVYLCASSLGGDRDLHSPLHFGNGTRLTVT.

The rearrangement uses TRBV15 and TRBJ1-4; 9 nucleotides agree with TRBD1. The germline V gene encodes CDR1 LNHNV and CDR2 YYDKDF (reference sequence). J gave up 6 bases and V 8 bases, and 7 bases lay outside the gene matches. This CDR3 region has 14 residues. CDR3: CATLRDREDEKLFF. CDR3 sequence (DNA): TGTGCCACCCTCCGGGACAGGGAAGATGAAAAACTGTTTTTT. Complete variable domain (other parts from reference TRBV15 and TRBJ1-4): DAMVIQNPRYQVTQFGKPVTLSCSQTLNHNVMYWYQQKSSQAPKLLFHYYDKDFNNEADTPDNFQSRRPNTSFCFLDIRSPGLGDTAMYLCATLRDREDEKLFFGSGTQLSVL.

This clonotype was detected only a few times. The CDR3 loop reads CASSPLSAGGSYEQYF. CDR3 DNA sequence: TGTGCCAGCAGCCCCCTTAGTGCTGGAGGGTCCTACGAGCAGTACTTC. The V and J genes are TRBV7-9 and TRBJ2-7, with D possibly TRBD2 on 6 matching bases. Trimming stripped 5 bases from V and 1 base from J, with 18 bases between. The CDR3 totals 16 residues. CDR1 SEHNR and CDR2 FQNEAQ come from the germline V gene (reference sequence).

This clonotype turned up a few times. The rearrangement links TRBV20-1 to TRBJ2-7; D possibly corresponds to TRBD1 (7 bases). CDR3 length: 13 amino acids. Germline V gene data show CDR1 as DFQATT and CDR2 as SNEGSKA (reference sequence). Deletions cut 6 bases from V and 2 bases from J, with 14 bases between. CDR3 in DNA: TGCAGTGCCCTTTCCAGGGGGGCCTACGAGCAGTACTTC. Amino acid sequence: CSALSRGAYEQYF.

The chain recombines TRBV5-4 with TRBJ2-7; tentatively, D is TRBD1 (6 bases). This CDR3 is 14 amino acids long. CDR1 and CDR2 (germline): SGHNT, YYREEE (reference sequence). V lost 4 bases and J lost 0, with 11 bases in between. The CDR3 nucleotides are TGTGCCAGCAGCGTGGGGGACAACTCCTACGAGCAGTACTTC. Translating it yields CASSVGDNSYEQYF.

The J gene is TRBJ2-1, the V gene TRBV6-5, with 8 bases lining up with TRBD1. CDR3 length: 14 residues. V gave up 4 bases and J gave up 5 bases; unmatched junction bases: 4. Germline V gene data show CDR1 as MNHEY and CDR2 as SVGAGI. The CDR3 nucleotides read TGTGCCAGCAGTTCGGACAGGGACGACAATGAGCAGTTCTTC. It encodes CASSSDRDDNEQFF.

The V call is TRBV12-3 or TRBV12-4, the J call TRBJ2-6; D might be TRBD2 (5 bases). V was shortened by 4 bases and J by 3 bases, with 10 bases between the two germline ends. The CDR3 contains 15 residues. The CDR3 here is CASSSYSGGANVLTF. CDR3 nucleotides: TGTGCCAGCAGTTCCTACAGCGGTGGGGCCAACGTCCTGACTTTC.

V gene TRBV11-2 combines with J gene TRBJ2-1; 10 positions agree with TRBD2. Germline V gene sequence: CDR1 SGHAT, CDR2 FQNNGV. Trimming at V came to 3 bases and at J to 7 bases, leaving 6 bases not matched to a gene. This CDR3 contains 15 residues. Written as DNA, the CDR3 is TGTGCCAGCAGCTTTCTAGCGGGAGTGATGAATGAGCAGTTCTTC. Encoded protein: CASSFLAGVMNEQFF.

The chain carries TRBV20-1 and TRBJ2-1; 10 bases are shared with TRBD2. The CDR3 loop spans 16 amino acids. The junction had 10 bases not matched to a gene; V was cut back by 5 bases and J by 3 bases. Germline V CDR1 and CDR2: DFQATT, SNEGSKA (reference sequence). CDR3 protein: CSAHLASSGSYNEQFF. CDR3 DNA: TGCAGTGCTCATCTGGCCTCTAGCGGGAGCTACAATGAGCAGTTCTTC.

This clonotype has only a few counts. The rearrangement joins TRBV20-1 to TRBJ2-7, with 7 bases that match TRBD2. With V trimmed by 5 bases and J by 4 bases, 14 bases remained unmatched. CDR3 length: 15 residues. CDR1 is DFQATT, CDR2 SNEGSKA, per germline (reference sequence). This CDR3 is CSAPSFLAEEYEQYF. CDR3 nucleotide sequence: TGCAGTGCTCCCTCCTTCCTAGCGGAGGAATACGAGCAGTACTTC.

The rearrangement joins TRBV2 to TRBJ2-7; D tentatively fits TRBD1 or TRBD2 (5 bases each). Trimming removed 7 bases at V and 6 bases at J, with 16 bases between. Germline V gene lookup returns CDR1 SNHLY and CDR2 FYNNEI. This CDR3 is built from 13 residues. This CDR3 reads CASNRGPAPEQYF. The CDR3 nucleotides are TGTGCCAGCAATCGGGGCCCTGCGCCCGAGCAGTACTTC.

This clonotype was counted only a few times. V gene TRBV10-3 combines with J gene TRBJ2-3; 9 positions match TRBD2. V was pared by 10 bases and J by 1 base, with 9 bases of the junction left unmatched. The CDR3 runs to 15 residues. Germline lookup yields CDR1 ENHRY and CDR2 SYGVKD. The CDR3 nucleotides are TGTGCCACCAGCGGGCGGGAGGGGGGCACAGATACGCAGTATTTT. Translated: CATSGREGGTDTQYF.

This sequence joins TRBV4-1 and TRBJ2-1; a weak D match, TRBD2 (5 bases). The CDR3 consists of 19 residues. The V gene lost 0 bases and the J gene lost 0 bases, with 18 bases spanning the gap. CDR1 is MGHRA, CDR2 YSYEKL, per germline. CDR3 sequence: CASSQDRGPLAASYNEQFF. In DNA form, the CDR3 reads TGCGCCAGCAGCCAAGATCGCGGGCCTCTCGCCGCCTCCTACAATGAGCAGTTCTTC.

The J gene is TRBJ2-2, the V gene TRBV6-5, with TRBD2 identical over 7 bases. The germline CDR1 and CDR2 sequences are MNHEY and SVGAGI. The CDR3 runs to 16 residues. The V segment lost 2 bases and the J segment 5 bases; nucleotides outside the gene matches: 8. This chain's CDR3 is CASSYPGQGGTGELFF. The DNA of the CDR3 is TGTGCCAGCAGTTACCCGGGTCAGGGAGGGACCGGGGAGCTGTTTTTT.

The chain recombines TRBV29-1 with TRBJ2-4; D remains unclear. There are 13 residues in the CDR3. Germline V gives CDR1 SQVTM, CDR2 ANQGSEA. Trimming took 6 bases from V and 4 from J, leaving 13 bases between them. Written as DNA, the CDR3 is TGCAGCGTAGGAACAGTGATTAAAAACATTCAGTACTTC. It is translated as CSVGTVIKNIQYF. The variable domain in full, with the rest retrieved from reference TRBV29-1 and TRBJ2-4, is SAVISQKPSRDICQRGTSLTIQCQVDSQVTMMFWYRQQPGQSLTLIATANQGSEATYESGFVIDKFPISRPNLTFSTLTVSNMSPEDSSIYLCSVGTVIKNIQYFGAGTRLSVL.

V is TRBV20-1 and J is TRBJ2-5; D unclear. The germline V and J ends were trimmed by 5 bases and 3 bases, with 4 bases remaining between them. The CDR3 extends over 10 amino acids. Germline V gene sequence: CDR1 DFQATT, CDR2 SNEGSKA (reference sequence). The CDR3 DNA follows: TGCAGTGCTCCGAAAGAGACCCAGTACTTC. It codes for CSAPKETQYF.

This clonotype was counted a few times. This chain's CDR3 is CASSLSGTGNTEAFF. The CDR3 nucleotides are TGTGCCAGCAGTTTATCGGGGACAGGCAACACTGAAGCTTTCTTT. The chain recombines TRBV27 with TRBJ1-1, with 8 positions matching TRBD1. V dropped 0 bases and J dropped 2; count of bases not matched to a gene: 2. The length of the CDR3 is 15 residues. Germline values: CDR1 MNHEY, CDR2 SMNVEV (reference sequence).

This clonotype was seen many times. The gene calls are TRBV12-5 and TRBJ2-3; no clear D gene. Per the germline V gene, CDR1 is LGHNT and CDR2 is FRNRAP. The V and J ends lost 8 bases and 3 bases respectively, with 18 bases between them. This CDR3 region has 15 residues. CDR3 DNA: TGTGCTAGTCTCCCGGGCTCCGTCTGGACAGATACGCAGTATTTT. Translated, it gives CASLPGSVWTDTQYF.

V gene TRBV20-1 combines with J gene TRBJ2-2; no firm D call. This CDR3 has 13 amino acids. Trimming left V 5 bases short and J 4 bases short, with 11 bases between. Germline CDR1 DFQATT, CDR2 SNEGSKA (reference sequence). The CDR3: CSAVTGLTGELFF. CDR3 in DNA: TGCAGTGCTGTCACCGGGCTCACCGGGGAGCTGTTTTTT.

The chain employs TRBV7-8 and TRBJ2-7; 8 positions agree with TRBD1. Germline V CDR1 and CDR2: SGHVS, FQNEAQ. The trim removed 4 bases at V and 10 bases at J, leaving 12 bases unmatched. The CDR3 runs to 14 residues. The DNA of the CDR3 is TGTGCCAGCAGCTCAAGGACAGGGAGGACGGCCCAGTACTTC. This codes for CASSSRTGRTAQYF.

This clonotype was observed a handful of times. The chain has TRBV19 and TRBJ2-1; perhaps TRBD2 as D (5 bases). There are 19 residues in the CDR3. Trimming pared 5 bases from V and 0 bases from J, leaving 23 bases between. Germline V gene data show CDR1 as LNHDA and CDR2 as SQIVND (reference sequence). CDR3 DNA sequence: TGTGCCAGTAGTCAGCCGGGATCGGCACAAAGGAGCTCCTACAATGAGCAGTTCTTC. It translates to CASSQPGSAQRSSYNEQFF.

Only a few counts were recorded for this clonotype. The chain combines TRBV7-2 with TRBJ2-1, with TRBD2 as a possible D gene (6 bases). Germline values: CDR1 SGHTA, CDR2 FQGNSA. The V end was cut by 0 bases, the J end by 9 bases, with 15 bases between. There are 15 residues in the CDR3. In DNA, the CDR3 is TGTGCCAGCAGCTTAGCGCAACGGGAGCAGGGTGAGCAGTTCTTC. The encoded protein is CASSLAQREQGEQFF. Full variable domain (outside the CDR3, taken from reference TRBV7-2 and TRBJ2-1): GAGVSQSPSNKVTEKGKDVELRCDPISGHTALYWYRQSLGQGLEFLIYFQGNSAPDKSGLPSDRFSAERTGGSVSTLTIQRTQQEDSAVYLCASSLAQREQGEQFFGPGTRLTVL.

J is TRBJ2-2 and V is TRBV12-3 or TRBV12-4, with 9 bases that match TRBD2. Trimming cost V 5 bases and J 5 bases; bases outside gene matches: 6. This CDR3 contains 15 residues. This CDR3 reads CASSSSGSRTGELFF. The CDR3 coding sequence is TGTGCCAGCAGTAGTAGCGGGAGCCGGACCGGGGAGCTGTTTTTT.

This clonotype showed up many times. The chain couples TRBV5-5 to TRBJ2-3; TRBD2 agrees at 8 bases. V trimming: 5 bases; J trimming: 0 bases; junction bases outside the gene matches: 5. Germline V CDR1 and CDR2: SGHKS, YYEKEE (reference sequence). The CDR3 covers 15 residues. The CDR3 nucleotides are TGTGCCAGCAGAGCGGGAGTTCTCAGCACAGATACGCAGTATTTT. Translated, it gives CASRAGVLSTDTQYF.

The chain links TRBV7-9 to TRBJ2-6; D could derive from TRBD1 or TRBD2 (5 bases each). Germline loops: CDR1 SEHNR, CDR2 FQNEAQ (reference sequence). The CDR3 is made up of 17 amino acids. V gave up 2 bases and J gave up 2 bases, with 13 bases separating them. For the CDR3, the DNA is TGTGCCAGCAGCTTAAAGTTGGGGGTAACTGGGGCCAACGTCCTGACTTTC. It translates to CASSLKLGVTGANVLTF.